The 28 T cell receptor beta chains below all came from one sample that was sequenced in a study of cytomegalovirus exposure and HLA in healthy donors. PCR primers comprised 60 Vbeta and 13 Jbeta primers. Here immunoSEQ multiplex PCR was the method, and the copy in TCRdb shows in-frame clones only, minus some. Seen here are roughly 120,000 clones, approximately 82% observed once, and the top ten hold roughly 13%. What was sequenced was PBMCs. Source of these receptors: a man aged 25-45 years in good health and CMV-seropositive.

The CDR3 spells CASSGRGQGTEAFF. CDR3 nucleotide sequence: TGTGCCAGCAGTGGTCGGGGCCAGGGGACTGAAGCTTTCTTT. This rearrangement joins TRBV6-5 to TRBJ1-1; D is possibly TRBD1 (6 bases). The CDR3 sequence is 14 residues long. Between the trimmed V and J ends, which lost 5 bases and 5 bases, there was a span of 15 bases. In germline, CDR1 is MNHEY, CDR2 SVGAGI.

This clone was seen a handful of times. The rearrangement uses TRBV7-9 and TRBJ2-2, with TRBD2 identical over 9 bases. In germline, CDR1 is SEHNR, CDR2 FQNEAQ (reference sequence). J gave up 1 base and V 7 bases, and 13 bases lay outside the gene matches. This CDR3 spans 18 amino acids. CDR3 amino acids: CASTIAGEAAKNTGELFF. The CDR3 DNA reads TGTGCCAGCACAATAGCGGGGGAGGCCGCTAAGAACACCGGGGAGCTGTTTTTT.

The V and J genes are TRBV9 and TRBJ1-3; D is uncertain. There are 16 residues in the CDR3. Deletions cut 4 bases from V and 4 bases from J, with 18 bases between. Germline lookup yields CDR1 SGDLS and CDR2 YYNGEE. In DNA, the CDR3 is TGTGCCAGCAGCCCTCAACCAAGCGTGTCAGGAAACACCATATATTTT. It specifies CASSPQPSVSGNTIYF.

In DNA form, the CDR3 reads TGTGCCAGCAGTGGCGGGGACAGGGGTGTCACTAATGAAAAACTGTTTTTT. Protein product: CASSGGDRGVTNEKLFF. V is TRBV25-1 and J is TRBJ1-4; TRBD1 matches 10 bases. From germline, CDR1 is MGHDK and CDR2 SYGVNS. V was clipped by 4 bases and J by 2 bases; unmatched bases: 7. This CDR3 is built from 17 residues.

This rearrangement joins TRBV29-1 to TRBJ2-5; 10 positions match TRBD2. V lost 7 bases to trimming and J lost 3 bases; unmatched junction nucleotides: 5. The CDR3 runs to 13 residues. Germline CDR1 reads SQVTM; CDR2 reads ANQGSEA. CDR3 region: CSAWSGGEETQYF. DNA of the CDR3: TGCAGCGCCTGGAGCGGGGGGGAAGAGACCCAGTACTTC.

This chain uses TRBV29-1 with TRBJ1-1, with 11 bases identical to TRBD1. There are 12 residues in the CDR3. The germline gives CDR1 SQVTM, CDR2 ANQGSEA. V trimming: 8 bases; J trimming: 5 bases; junction bases outside the gene matches: 4. The CDR3 DNA reads TGCAGCTCGGGACAGGGGGGTACTGAAGCTTTCTTT. It encodes CSSGQGGTEAFF.

CDR3 sequence reads: CASSQENPAGPGDTQYF. CDR3 coding DNA: TGTGCCAGCAGCCAAGAGAATCCCGCGGGGCCGGGGGATACGCAGTATTTT. This chain links TRBV14 with TRBJ2-3; a possible D gene is TRBD2 (6 bases). This CDR3 spans 17 amino acids. Germline CDR1 and CDR2: SGHDN and FVKESK. Trimming pared 0 bases from V and 6 bases from J, leaving 19 bases between.

The chain links TRBV4-3 to TRBJ2-7; 11 positions agree with TRBD2. With 5 bases clipped from V and 0 bases from J, the junction kept 6 bases outside the gene matches. Per germline, CDR1 LGHNA and CDR2 YSLEER. The CDR3 sequence is 16 residues long. For the CDR3, the DNA is TGCGCCAGCAGCTCATTTAGCGGGGGGGGCTCCTACGAGCAGTACTTC. Protein product: CASSSFSGGGSYEQYF.

As for this clone: Other DNA sequences of this sample code for an identical CDR3. The chain links TRBV9 to TRBJ2-3, with 13 bases fitting TRBD2. Per the germline V gene, CDR1 is SGDLS and CDR2 is YYNGEE. V gave up 4 bases and J gave up 6 bases; unmatched junction bases: 8. CDR3 size: 16 residues. CDR3 region: CASSPGTSGVWDTQYF. In DNA form, the CDR3 reads TGTGCCAGCAGCCCGGGGACTAGCGGGGTCTGGGATACGCAGTATTTT.

This chain uses TRBV5-6 with TRBJ1-1; 10 bases agree with TRBD1. Germline V gene data show CDR1 as SGHDT and CDR2 as YYEEEE. V gave up 4 bases and J gave up 5 bases; unmatched junction bases: 11. This CDR3 is 16 amino acids long. Here the CDR3 reads CASSIPGQGRETEAFF. CDR3 DNA sequence: TGTGCCAGCAGCATTCCGGGACAGGGGAGGGAAACTGAAGCTTTCTTT.

This chain uses TRBV27 with TRBJ2-6; no clear D gene. Trimming took off 5 bases at V and 4 bases at J, with 18 bases between the two ends. Looked up from germline, CDR1 is MNHEY and CDR2 is SMNVEV (reference sequence). The CDR3 contains 17 residues. This CDR3 is CASSIDNRLSGANVLTF. The CDR3 DNA follows: TGTGCCAGCAGTATAGACAACCGTCTTTCGGGGGCCAACGTCCTGACTTTC.

This chain uses TRBV4-2 with TRBJ1-2; D possibly corresponds to TRBD1 (5 bases). The germline CDR1 and CDR2 sequences are LGHNA and YNFKEQ. This CDR3 comprises 11 residues. V shed 1 base and J shed 13 bases, with 10 bases lying between them. Here the CDR3 reads CASSQGGLGTF. In DNA, the CDR3 is TGTGCCAGCAGCCAAGGGGGCCTGGGCACCTTC.

This clone was counted once. This rearrangement joins TRBV19 to TRBJ2-7, with a tentative D call TRBD2 (5 bases). The V gene lost 0 bases and the J gene lost 2 bases, with 11 bases spanning the gap. The germline V gene has CDR1 LNHDA and CDR2 SQIVND (reference sequence). This CDR3 region has 15 residues. The CDR3 DNA reads TGTGCCAGTAGTATAGACCTAGCCCTGACCTACGAGCAGTACTTC. This sequence encodes CASSIDLALTYEQYF.

This clone occurred once. V gene TRBV28 combines with J gene TRBJ1-2, with D perhaps matching TRBD1 (6 bases). Between the trimmed V and J ends, which lost 7 bases and 4 bases, there was a span of 10 bases. CDR3 length: 12 residues. CDR1 is MDHEN, CDR2 SYDVKM, per germline. This CDR3 reads CASTTGSYGYTF. Written as DNA, the CDR3 is TGTGCCAGCACCACAGGGTCCTATGGCTACACCTTC.

As to this clone: Other DNA sequences of this sample code for an identical CDR3. V gene TRBV28 combines with J gene TRBJ1-2, with D perhaps TRBD1 (6 bases). With 6 bases removed from V and 4 bases from J, the gap between germline ends came to 9 bases. The CDR3 consists of 12 residues. The V gene's germline CDR1 is MDHEN and CDR2 SYDVKM. The CDR3 DNA sequence: TGTGCCAGCAGCTGGACAGCCTATGGCTACACCTTC. Residues: CASSWTAYGYTF.

This chain joins TRBV7-9 and TRBJ2-7; 9 bases are shared with TRBD1. With V trimmed by 5 bases and J by 5 bases, 10 bases remained unmatched. This CDR3 region has 15 residues. Germline V lookup: CDR1 SEHNR, CDR2 FQNEAQ (reference sequence). For the CDR3, the DNA is TGTGCCAGCAGCCAATCAGGGACAGGGTTCCACGAGCAGTACTTC. This translates into CASSQSGTGFHEQYF.

This chain joins TRBV11-2 and TRBJ1-6, with TRBD1 identical over 11 bases. The germline V gene has CDR1 SGHAT and CDR2 FQNNGV. V gave up 5 bases and J gave up 6 bases; unmatched junction bases: 3. The CDR3 consists of 15 residues. The CDR3 DNA sequence: TGTGCCAGCAGCCCAGGGACAGGGGGTAATTCACCCCTCCACTTT. As protein: CASSPGTGGNSPLHF.

This clone was counted a single time. The V gene is TRBV9, the J gene TRBJ2-1; 7 nucleotides line up with TRBD2. V shed 0 bases and J 6 bases; nucleotides not matched to a gene: 9. Germline-derived CDR1 and CDR2 are SGDLS and YYNGEE. The CDR3 has 16 residues. The CDR3 spells CASSVAGRWGTNEQFF. The CDR3 DNA follows: TGTGCCAGCAGCGTAGCCGGGAGGTGGGGGACCAATGAGCAGTTCTTC.

This chain joins TRBV5-1 and TRBJ2-2; 8 positions agree with TRBD2. V shed 3 bases and J 2 bases; nucleotides not matched to a gene: 3. This CDR3 comprises 15 residues. The germline V gene encodes CDR1 SGHRS and CDR2 YFSETQ. CDR3 DNA sequence: TGCGCCAGCAGCTGGGCGGGGGGCAACACCGGGGAGCTGTTTTTT. Residues: CASSWAGGNTGELFF.

This clone was seen a few times. CDR3 protein: CASSSGTGIPNEQFF. The CDR3 nucleotides are TGTGCCAGCAGTTCCGGGACAGGGATTCCGAATGAGCAGTTCTTC. The rearrangement joins TRBV6-5 to TRBJ2-1, with 9 bases matching TRBD1. The V segment lost 4 bases and the J segment 7 bases; nucleotides outside the gene matches: 8. This CDR3 region has 15 residues. The V gene's germline CDR1 is MNHEY and CDR2 SVGAGI.

The rearrangement links TRBV7-2 to TRBJ2-1; 9 bases agree with TRBD1. Per the germline V gene, CDR1 is SGHTA and CDR2 is FQGNSA. This CDR3 has 15 residues. V gave up 1 base and J gave up 8 bases; unmatched junction bases: 6. CDR3 region: CASSLDRGRLDEQFF. The CDR3 DNA reads as TGTGCCAGCAGCTTAGACAGGGGGCGTTTGGATGAGCAGTTCTTC.

V gene TRBV7-6 combines with J gene TRBJ1-2; no reliable D call. The germline V gene encodes CDR1 SGHVS and CDR2 FNYEAQ. Between the trimmed V and J ends, which lost 0 bases and 6 bases, there was a span of 8 bases. This CDR3 region has 13 residues. Here the CDR3 reads CASSLAAGNGYTF. The CDR3 region has the DNA TGTGCCAGCAGCTTAGCGGCGGGAAATGGCTACACCTTC.

Only a few counts were recorded for this clone. V gene TRBV14 combines with J gene TRBJ2-5; D unresolved. Germline V lookup: CDR1 SGHDN, CDR2 FVKESK. Trimming stripped 4 bases from V and 5 bases from J, with 5 bases between. CDR3 size: 11 residues. The CDR3 DNA follows: TGTGCCAGCAGCCCCGGGGAGACCCAGTACTTC. Its protein product is CASSPGETQYF.

There are a few counts of this clone. This chain connects TRBV7-8 to TRBJ1-2, with 8 bases matching TRBD1. V shed 4 bases and J 4 bases; nucleotides not matched to a gene: 8. CDR1 is SGHVS, CDR2 FQNEAQ, per germline. The CDR3 is 15 residues long. The CDR3 reads CASSSAGTGSYGYTF. The CDR3 nucleotides are TGTGCCAGCAGCTCAGCCGGGACAGGCTCCTATGGCTACACCTTC. Filled out from reference TRBV7-8 and TRBJ1-2, the complete variable domain reads GAGVSQSPRYKVAKRGQDVALRCDPISGHVSLFWYQQALGQGPEFLTYFQNEAQLDKSGLPSDRFFAERPEGSVSTLKIQRTQQEDSAVYLCASSSAGTGSYGYTFGSGTRLTVV.

CDR3 sequence: CASSPGSTYYEQYF. CDR3 nucleotide sequence: TGTGCCAGCAGCCCAGGTAGTACTTATTACGAGCAGTACTTC. V and J are TRBV11-2 and TRBJ2-7; no clear D. Germline CDR1 is SGHAT and CDR2 is FQNNGV. V was clipped by 5 bases and J by 4 bases, with 15 bases between them. The CDR3 has 14 residues.

The table lists this clone with a few counts. The gene calls are TRBV4-3 and TRBJ2-5; no firm D call. Germline assignment: CDR1 LGHNA and CDR2 YSLEER. Trimming stripped 1 base from V and 3 bases from J, with 12 bases between. CDR3 length equals 15 residues. The CDR3 sequence: CASSQGAGIEETQYF. The CDR3 DNA is TGCGCCAGCAGCCAAGGGGCAGGAATAGAAGAGACCCAGTACTTC.

CDR3 sequence: CASSHRQGRGTQYF. CDR3 nucleotides: TGTGCCAGCAGTCACCGACAGGGGAGGGGGACCCAGTACTTC. The rearrangement joins TRBV6-5 to TRBJ2-5, with a possible D match to TRBD1 (8 bases). The germline V gene encodes CDR1 MNHEY and CDR2 SVGAGI. Trimming shortened V by 5 bases and J by 7 bases, and 17 bases separated the two germline ends. The CDR3 length is 14 residues.

This sequence joins TRBV11-3 and TRBJ2-2; D remains ambiguous. The CDR3 has 12 amino acids. V shed 5 bases and J shed 4 bases, with 5 bases lying between them. CDR1 is SGHNT, CDR2 YENEEA, per germline. The CDR3 spells CASSRSTGELFF. The CDR3 DNA sequence: TGTGCCAGCAGCCGCAGCACCGGGGAGCTGTTTTTT.